The sequence of this TCR beta chain was determined in a study of control samples from healthy donors and cancer patients. The CDR3 consists of 13 residues. CDR1 and CDR2 (germline): SGHTA, FQGNSA. The V end was cut by 0 bases, the J end by 7 bases, with 10 bases between. Sequenced by immunoSEQ multiplex PCR; TCRdb stores in-frame clones only, minus some. The table shows 150,000 to 200,000 clones, with roughly 91% occurring only once. The rearrangement joins TRBV7-2 to TRBJ2-7; D ambiguous. This clonotype originated in a woman in her twenties or thirties in good health. Sequenced input: blood. CDR3 in amino acids: CASSLAASREQYF. The CDR3 nucleotides are TGTGCCAGCAGCTTAGCGGCGAGTCGAGAGCAGTACTTC.